The 19 T cell receptor beta chains below come from one sample, sequenced in a study of CD8 T cells in ankylosing spondylitis. TCRdb re-called the 5' RACE reads with MiXCR, one entry per CDR3 protein. The sample shows about 360,000 distinct CDR3 sequences, roughly 15% of them seen only once. The sequenced sample consisted of blood, either unsorted or a sorted T cell fraction (not recorded which). The receptor source for this set is a male donor with ankylosing spondylitis or in good health (not recorded which).

This clonotype was found a few times. The CDR3: CSALPWRNTEAFF. CDR3 coding DNA: TGCAGTGCTCTCCCTTGGAGGAACACTGAAGCTTTCTTT. V is TRBV20-1 and J is TRBJ1-1; no clear D. Germline loops: CDR1 DFQATT, CDR2 SNEGSKA (reference sequence). Trimming took off 5 bases at V and 1 base at J, with 11 bases between the two ends. The CDR3 extends over 13 amino acids.

This clonotype was counted ten times or more. The chain combines TRBV5-6 with TRBJ1-1, with D tentatively TRBD1 (5 bases). V dropped 4 bases and J dropped 5 bases, with 18 bases sitting between them. Germline-derived CDR1 and CDR2 are SGHDT and YYEEEE. This CDR3 contains 15 residues. The CDR3 loop reads CASSTGGGASTEAFF. CDR3 DNA: TGTGCCAGCAGCACCGGGGGGGGAGCGAGTACTGAAGCTTTCTTT. Supplemented by reference TRBV5-6 and TRBJ1-1, the full variable domain reads DAGVTQSPTHLIKTRGQQVTLRCSPKSGHDTVSWYQQALGQGPQFIFQYYEEEERQRGNFPDRFSGHQFPNYSSELNVNALLLGDSALYLCASSTGGGASTEAFFGQGTRLTVV.

This clonotype was seen a few times. The genes are TRBV20-1 and TRBJ1-5, with D perhaps TRBD1 (6 bases). Looked up from germline, CDR1 is DFQATT and CDR2 is SNEGSKA (reference sequence). The CDR3 consists of 13 residues. Deletions cut 5 bases from V and 5 bases from J, with 13 bases between. CDR3 DNA sequence: TGCAGTGCTTACCAAGGGGGGGATCAGCCCCAGCATTTT. Translated: CSAYQGGDQPQHF.

This clonotype has at least ten counts. The chain employs TRBV29-1 and TRBJ2-1; D is undetermined. Germline assignment: CDR1 SQVTM and CDR2 ANQGSEA. V lost 2 bases, J lost 7 bases, and 21 bases lay in between. The CDR3 consists of 16 residues. DNA of the CDR3: TGCAGCGTTGAATGGTGGGCAGGTGGCGTGAAAAATGAGCAGTTCTTC. Translation: CSVEWWAGGVKNEQFF.

The chain has TRBV12-3 or TRBV12-4 and TRBJ1-1; the D gene is possibly TRBD1 (5 bases). CDR3 size: 12 residues. Trimming stripped 8 bases from V and 8 bases from J, with 15 bases between. The CDR3 protein is CASWRGRGEAFF. DNA of the CDR3: TGTGCCAGCTGGCGGGGTCGGGGGGAAGCTTTCTTT.

This sequence joins TRBV27 and TRBJ2-7, with D perhaps TRBD2 (6 bases). The V end was cut by 5 bases, the J end by 2 bases, with 19 bases between. The CDR3 is 16 amino acids. Germline CDR1 MNHEY, CDR2 SMNVEV (reference sequence). CDR3 DNA sequence: TGTGCCAGCAGTCCCCTGAGTGGGGGGTCCCCCTACGAGCAGTACTTC. Residues: CASSPLSGGSPYEQYF.

The sample holds a few counts of this clonotype. The CDR3 coding sequence is TGTGCCAGCAGTTTAGCGGCCAGGGGGAGAGCTTTCTTT. Amino acid sequence: CASSLAARGRAFF. The V call is TRBV12-3 or TRBV12-4, the J call TRBJ1-1, with 7 bases identical to TRBD1. V shed 0 bases and J 10 bases; nucleotides not matched to a gene: 5. The CDR3 is made up of 13 amino acids.

This rearrangement joins TRBV5-6 to TRBJ1-1; D is uncertain. This CDR3 comprises 13 residues. Deletions cut 1 base from V and 11 bases from J, with 15 bases between. Germline V lookup: CDR1 SGHDT, CDR2 YYEEEE. In DNA form, the CDR3 reads TGTGCCAGCAGCTTGTCTCCAGTCGGAGGGGCTTTCTTT. Protein product: CASSLSPVGGAFF.

The J gene is TRBJ2-3, the V gene TRBV4-1, with 15 bases matching TRBD2. Per the germline V gene, CDR1 is MGHRA and CDR2 is YSYEKL. The ends lost 4 bases at V and 0 bases at J; junction bases unmatched: 2. The CDR3 extends over 17 amino acids. In DNA form, the CDR3 reads TGCGCCAGCAGCCGGACTAGCGGGAGGGTTAGCACAGATACGCAGTATTTT. It yields the protein CASSRTSGRVSTDTQYF.

This clonotype showed up just once. The chain uses TRBV20-1 and TRBJ1-1, with D perhaps TRBD1 (6 bases). Trimming took off 5 bases at V and 4 bases at J, with 14 bases between the two ends. Germline V gene data show CDR1 as DFQATT and CDR2 as SNEGSKA (reference sequence). This CDR3 has 13 residues. The CDR3 sequence: CSAPHRAPTEAFF. For the CDR3, the DNA is TGCAGTGCTCCGCACAGGGCCCCCACTGAAGCTTTCTTT.

The V and J genes are TRBV7-2 and TRBJ2-5; 7 positions agree with TRBD2. V dropped 5 bases and J dropped 0; count of bases not matched to a gene: 3. CDR1 SGHTA and CDR2 FQGNSA come from the germline V gene. The CDR3 is 14 residues long. In nucleotides, the CDR3 is TGTGCCAGCAGCAAGGGAGGGTACCAAGAGACCCAGTACTTC. Translating it yields CASSKGGYQETQYF.

This clonotype occurred a few times. The chain links TRBV12-3 or TRBV12-4 to TRBJ2-7; 7 bases line up with TRBD1. This CDR3 comprises 14 residues. V lost 5 bases to trimming and J lost 6 bases; unmatched junction nucleotides: 10. The CDR3 DNA reads TGTGCCAGCAGTACGGGACAGTTGACGGGCGAGCAGTACTTC. Amino acids: CASSTGQLTGEQYF.

This clonotype was recorded a few times. This chain joins TRBV7-9 and TRBJ1-2; weak D call: TRBD1 (5 bases). The CDR3 is 13 amino acids. Trimming cost V 3 bases and J 4 bases, with 9 bases left between them. Germline CDR1 SEHNR, CDR2 FQNEAQ (reference sequence). DNA for the CDR3: TGTGCCAGCAGCTTTGACAGACTCTATGGCTACACCTTC. Its translation: CASSFDRLYGYTF.

The J gene is TRBJ2-3, the V gene TRBV7-2; the D call may be TRBD1 or TRBD2 (5 bases each). Trimming pared 5 bases from V and 2 bases from J, leaving 14 bases between. The CDR3 has 15 amino acids. Germline CDR1 SGHTA, CDR2 FQGNSA. The CDR3 bases are TGTGCCAGCAGCCCCCCAGGGAGCACCACAGATACGCAGTATTTT. Amino acids: CASSPPGSTTDTQYF.

This clonotype has a count of ten or more. V is TRBV5-1 and J is TRBJ1-2; 10 nucleotides agree with TRBD1. This CDR3 is built from 14 residues. Unmatched junction bases numbered 7, after V lost 5 bases and J lost 6 bases. The germline CDR1 and CDR2 sequences are SGHRS and YFSETQ. CDR3 region: CASSQGTGADGYTF. The CDR3 region has the DNA TGCGCCAGCAGTCAAGGGACAGGGGCGGATGGCTACACCTTC.

The chain joins TRBV6-5 to TRBJ1-5; D might be TRBD1 (6 bases). The CDR3 consists of 14 residues. With 4 bases removed from V and 3 bases from J, the gap between germline ends came to 10 bases. Germline values: CDR1 MNHEY, CDR2 SVGAGI. The CDR3 here is CASSSNRVNQPQHF. CDR3 coding DNA: TGTGCCAGCAGTTCTAACAGGGTCAATCAGCCCCAGCATTTT.

CDR3 sequence reads: CAISDGTGGYEQYF. The CDR3 bases are TGTGCCATCAGTGACGGCACAGGGGGCTACGAGCAGTACTTC. The chain combines TRBV10-3 with TRBJ2-7; 8 nucleotides agree with TRBD1. This CDR3 is 14 amino acids long. With 3 bases clipped from V and 3 bases from J, the junction kept 4 bases outside the gene matches. Germline loops: CDR1 ENHRY, CDR2 SYGVKD.

The rearrangement joins TRBV4-1 to TRBJ2-7; D perhaps matches TRBD2 (6 bases). V was pared by 5 bases and J by 2 bases, with 16 bases between. The CDR3 is made up of 15 amino acids. Per germline, CDR1 MGHRA and CDR2 YSYEKL. CDR3 nucleotides: TGCGCCAGCAGCTTTAAAGGAGGGAATCCCTACGAGCAGTACTTC. Residues: CASSFKGGNPYEQYF.

The chain employs TRBV21-1 and TRBJ2-5. TRBV21-1 has pseudogene status. The CDR3 is 15 residues long. The CDR3 reads CASSNPIRRKETQYF. Here the CDR3 DNA reads TGTGCCAGCAGCAACCCAATCCGAAGAAAAGAGACCCAGTACTTC.